This T cell receptor beta chain stems from a study of identical twins. This clonotype was counted a few times. Its antigen remains unknown. One entry per CDR3 protein results from TCRdb running MiXCR on the 5' RACE reads. The sample has some 760,000 distinct CDR3 sequences; roughly 18% are singletons. Study-level points and caveats: It was cross-sectional statistical analysis, not following the same donors, that the conclusions relied on. Where beta out-of-frame sequences were concerned, excess twin sharing was weaker. Part of the zero-insertion signal could reflect confounding by invariant MAIT and iNKT cells.

This sample was also put to use in a study of T cells expressing NK-cell markers. Per that paper: With respect to HCMV, most of the eight sequenced donors were seropositive, and one was seronegative.

This clonotype was obtained from a young woman in good health. Sequencing was carried out using PBMCs.

The CDR3 sequence is CAISGGLAETGDTQYF. The CDR3 DNA reads as TGTGCCATCAGTGGGGGACTAGCGGAGACCGGGGATACGCAGTATTTT. The V and J genes are TRBV10-3 and TRBJ2-3; 11 positions match TRBD2. V was pared by 4 bases and J by 6 bases, with 9 bases of the junction left unmatched. Germline assignment: CDR1 ENHRY and CDR2 SYGVKD. The CDR3 is made up of 16 amino acids.